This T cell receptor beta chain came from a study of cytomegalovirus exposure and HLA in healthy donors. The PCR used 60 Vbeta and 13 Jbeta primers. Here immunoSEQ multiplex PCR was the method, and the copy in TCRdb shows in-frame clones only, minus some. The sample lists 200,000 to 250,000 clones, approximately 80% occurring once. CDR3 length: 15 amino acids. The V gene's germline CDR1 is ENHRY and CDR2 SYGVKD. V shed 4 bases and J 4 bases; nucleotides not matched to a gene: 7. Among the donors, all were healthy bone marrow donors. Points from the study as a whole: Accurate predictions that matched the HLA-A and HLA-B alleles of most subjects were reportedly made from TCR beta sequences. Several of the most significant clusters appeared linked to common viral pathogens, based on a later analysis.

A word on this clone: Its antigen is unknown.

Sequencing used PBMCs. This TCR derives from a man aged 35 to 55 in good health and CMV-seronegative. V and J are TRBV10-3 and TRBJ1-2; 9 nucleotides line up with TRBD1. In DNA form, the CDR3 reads TGTGCCATCAGTGCTTGGGACAGGGAACGCTATGGCTACACCTTC. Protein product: CAISAWDRERYGYTF.